These 25 T cell receptor beta chains originate from one sample sequenced in a study of blood T cell repertoires in COVID-19 (dated by TCRdb to the early 2020s). The library came from the immunoSEQ multiplex PCR assay. The clones in this table, taken by TCRdb from immuneACCESS, are in-frame only. Not every clone is retained; where verified, under half of the shortfall comes from an unresolved V gene, and the cause of the rest is unknown. The table for this sample lists about 280,000 clones; about four fifths of them were counted only once. Of the sample, 5% falls within the top ten clones. Source material: PBMCs or T cells enriched from blood (not recorded which). These receptors came from a middle-aged man who had been exposed to COVID-19.

This chain joins TRBV4-2 and TRBJ2-1, with 7 nucleotides matching TRBD1. Germline assignment: CDR1 LGHNA and CDR2 YNFKEQ. The ends lost 1 base at V and 7 bases at J; junction bases unmatched: 16. This CDR3 region has 18 residues. The CDR3 reads CASSQGDEGAGHKNEQFF. The CDR3 bases are TGTGCCAGCAGCCAAGGCGACGAGGGGGCTGGTCACAAGAATGAGCAGTTCTTC.

The chain uses TRBV6-4 and TRBJ2-7, with 8 bases fitting TRBD2. The CDR3 loop spans 15 amino acids. Germline-derived CDR1 and CDR2 are MRHNA and SNTAGT. Trimming cost V 6 bases and J 0 bases; bases outside gene matches: 7. CDR3 nucleotides: TGTGCCAGCAGAGTACCAAGCGGGAGCTCCTACGAGCAGTACTTC. Encoded protein: CASRVPSGSSYEQYF.

This clone has ten or more counts. The rearrangement links TRBV19 to TRBJ1-2; 8 positions agree with TRBD1. The length of the CDR3 is 16 residues. Trimming at V came to 7 bases and at J to 3 bases, leaving 13 bases not matched to a gene. Germline V CDR1 and CDR2: LNHDA, SQIVND (reference sequence). CDR3 coding DNA: TGTGCCAGTATCCCAATGACAGGGGTAACTGACTATGGCTACACCTTC. This translates into CASIPMTGVTDYGYTF.

This clone was seen only a few times. The rearrangement uses TRBV7-9 and TRBJ2-7; D may be TRBD2 (6 bases). V was pared by 5 bases and J by 2 bases, with 16 bases between. Germline assignment: CDR1 SEHNR and CDR2 FQNEAQ (reference sequence). The CDR3 totals 15 residues. CDR3 residues: CASSPAGGIAYEQYF. The CDR3 nucleotides read TGTGCCAGCAGCCCAGCTGGGGGGATCGCCTACGAGCAGTACTTC.

V and J are TRBV10-3 and TRBJ2-2; no reliable D call. CDR3 length: 13 residues. Looked up from germline, CDR1 is ENHRY and CDR2 is SYGVKD. Trimming took off 3 bases at V and 3 bases at J, with 5 bases between the two ends. The CDR3 region has the DNA TGTGCCATCAGTGAATCGTACACCGGGGAGCTGTTTTTT. It is translated as CAISESYTGELFF.

This sequence joins TRBV9 and TRBJ2-7, with TRBD2 matching 8 bases. The length of the CDR3 is 14 residues. Germline assignment: CDR1 SGDLS and CDR2 YYNGEE. J gave up 3 bases and V 5 bases, and 7 bases lay outside the gene matches. CDR3 sequence: CASSSGTMVYEQYF. As DNA, the CDR3 is TGTGCCAGCAGTAGCGGGACGATGGTCTACGAGCAGTACTTC.

The gene calls are TRBV2 and TRBJ1-5; 10 bases fit TRBD1. With 6 bases clipped from V and 0 bases from J, the junction kept 5 bases outside the gene matches. This CDR3 spans 16 amino acids. The germline V gene encodes CDR1 SNHLY and CDR2 FYNNEI. For the CDR3, the DNA is TGTGCCAGCAGGGGACAGGGGTTTTATAGCAATCAGCCCCAGCATTTT. Translating gives CASRGQGFYSNQPQHF.

V gene TRBV9 combines with J gene TRBJ1-4; 7 nucleotides agree with TRBD1. The germline gives CDR1 SGDLS, CDR2 YYNGEE. V was pared by 4 bases and J by 5 bases, with 8 bases of the junction left unmatched. The CDR3 spans 15 residues. The CDR3 DNA sequence: TGTGCCAGCAGCAACCGGGACAGAGACAATGAAAAACTGTTTTTT. Amino acid sequence: CASSNRDRDNEKLFF.

J is TRBJ1-3 and V is TRBV19; possible D gene TRBD1, 5 bases. Germline V lookup: CDR1 LNHDA, CDR2 SQIVND (reference sequence). This CDR3 comprises 14 residues. V was clipped by 9 bases and J by 0 bases, with 12 bases between them. As DNA, the CDR3 is TGTGCCAGCGAACAGGTTAGCTCTGGAAACACCATATATTTT. Translated: CASEQVSSGNTIYF.

The chain is built from TRBV7-2 and TRBJ1-3; the D is unclear. The V end lost 4 bases, the J end lost 9 bases, and 13 bases lay between the germline ends. This CDR3 has 13 amino acids. CDR1 and CDR2 from the germline V gene are SGHTA and FQGNSA. CDR3 loop: CASSSDRGSTIYF. As DNA, the CDR3 is TGTGCCAGCAGCTCGGACCGGGGTAGCACCATATATTTT.

V usage is TRBV5-1 and J usage is TRBJ2-7; 7 nucleotides match TRBD2. This CDR3 comprises 15 residues. Looked up from germline, CDR1 is SGHRS and CDR2 is YFSETQ. V was clipped by 3 bases and J by 3 bases; unmatched bases: 9. The CDR3 nucleotides are TGCGCCAGCAGCTCCCATGGCGGGGGAGTCTACGAGCAGTACTTC. Residues: CASSSHGGGVYEQYF.

The chain has TRBV19 and TRBJ1-2; tentatively, D is TRBD1 (5 bases). Trimming cost V 3 bases and J 8 bases, with 13 bases left between them. This CDR3 has 13 amino acids. Germline V gives CDR1 LNHDA, CDR2 SQIVND (reference sequence). Written as DNA, the CDR3 is TGTGCCAGTAGTATCGCCGACAGTTCGGGCTACACCTTC. Its protein product is CASSIADSSGYTF.

The chain employs TRBV19 and TRBJ1-6, with 10 positions matching TRBD1. The V gene end was trimmed by 9 bases and the J gene end by 2 bases; junction bases not matched to a gene: 4. Germline CDR1 reads LNHDA; CDR2 reads SQIVND (reference sequence). This CDR3 region has 15 residues. The CDR3 DNA reads as TGTGCCAGCCGCGGACAGGGGGCCTATAATTCACCCCTCCACTTT. Translated, it gives CASRGQGAYNSPLHF.

This clone was counted many times. J is TRBJ1-4 and V is TRBV7-9; 7 nucleotides align to TRBD1. The CDR3 spans 14 residues. The germline CDR1 and CDR2 sequences are SEHNR and FQNEAQ (reference sequence). The junction had 6 bases not matched to a gene; V was cut back by 11 bases and J by 0 bases. This CDR3 is CAGGTGATNEKLFF. In DNA form, the CDR3 reads TGTGCCGGAGGCACAGGGGCAACTAATGAAAAACTGTTTTTT.

The chain has TRBV3-1 (or the pseudogene TRBV3-2) and TRBJ2-7; 9 nucleotides align to TRBD1. Germline CDR1 and CDR2: LGHDT and YNNKEL (reference sequence). The V gene end was trimmed by 7 bases and the J gene end by 5 bases; junction bases not matched to a gene: 15. This CDR3 contains 16 residues. The CDR3: CASNNPGTGKSHEQYF. The CDR3 region has the DNA TGTGCCAGCAACAACCCTGGGACAGGGAAATCCCACGAGCAGTACTTC.

This clone was counted between two and nine times. The identical CDR3 is also encoded by other nucleotide sequences in the sample. The V and J genes are TRBV18 and TRBJ1-6; the match to TRBD1 covers 10 bases. Germline loops: CDR1 KGHSH, CDR2 LQKENI. Trimming took 2 bases from V and 7 from J; bases not matched to a gene: 2. This CDR3 is 15 amino acids long. In DNA, the CDR3 is TGTGCCAGCTCACCAATGGGACAGGGGAATTCACCCCTCCACTTT. This encodes CASSPMGQGNSPLHF.

The J gene is TRBJ2-1, the V gene TRBV13, with D maybe TRBD2 (6 bases). CDR1 is PRHDT, CDR2 FYEKMQ, per germline (reference sequence). The CDR3 spans 15 residues. V lost 1 base, J lost 8 bases, and 15 bases lay in between. CDR3 in amino acids: CASSLVGRDIYEQFF. The DNA for the CDR3 is TGTGCCAGCAGCTTAGTCGGGAGAGACATCTATGAGCAGTTCTTC.

The chain carries TRBV5-4 and TRBJ2-3, with D unresolved. Trimming took 4 bases from V and 2 from J, leaving 11 bases between them. The CDR3 runs 14 residues. Germline values: CDR1 SGHNT, CDR2 YYREEE (reference sequence). The CDR3, as DNA: TGTGCCAGCAGCGTGCGATCAATCACAGATACGCAGTATTTT. It specifies CASSVRSITDTQYF.

The chain couples TRBV24-1 to TRBJ1-4, with TRBD1 matching 7 bases. Germline V CDR1 and CDR2: KGHDR, SFDVKD. Germline trimming cut 3 bases from V and 0 bases from J; bases unmatched to any gene: 3. The CDR3 is 16 residues long. In DNA form, the CDR3 reads TGTGCCACCAGTGATGGGGACAGAGCAACTAATGAAAAACTGTTTTTT. Its translation is CATSDGDRATNEKLFF.

The chain has TRBV7-8 and TRBJ1-5, with TRBD1 identical over 9 bases. J was trimmed by 5 bases and V by 1 base; bases with no gene match: 18. Germline values: CDR1 SGHVS, CDR2 FQNEAQ. The CDR3 covers 20 residues. CDR3 sequence: CASSLVVGGTGFALDQPQHF. CDR3 DNA: TGTGCCAGCAGCTTAGTAGTAGGAGGGACAGGGTTTGCCCTAGATCAGCCCCAGCATTTT.

The gene calls are TRBV28 and TRBJ2-7, with 7 bases identical to TRBD1. This CDR3 spans 14 amino acids. Looked up from germline, CDR1 is MDHEN and CDR2 is SYDVKM. V shed 6 bases, J shed 6 bases, and the junction held 11 bases outside the gene matches. The CDR3: CASRPPTTGREQYF. The CDR3 bases are TGTGCCAGCAGGCCGCCAACGACAGGGCGCGAGCAGTACTTC.

V is TRBV20-1 and J is TRBJ2-1; 9 bases are shared with TRBD1. The CDR3 is 11 amino acids. In germline, CDR1 is DFQATT, CDR2 SNEGSKA (reference sequence). Trimming took 5 bases from V and 13 from J; bases not matched to a gene: 6. The CDR3 reads CSASGGQGQFF. The CDR3, as DNA: TGCAGTGCTTCCGGGGGACAGGGTCAGTTCTTC.

The V call is TRBV29-1, the J call TRBJ2-7; TRBD2 matches 7 bases. The CDR3 is 12 amino acids. CDR1 is SQVTM, CDR2 ANQGSEA, per germline. With V trimmed by 6 bases and J by 4 bases, 6 bases remained unmatched. The CDR3 coding sequence is TGCAGCGTCTCCAGCGGGATATACGAGCAGTACTTC. Translating it yields CSVSSGIYEQYF.

This chain uses TRBV30 with TRBJ1-4; maybe TRBD1 (5 bases). The ends were cut back, 3 bases at V and 6 bases at J, with 11 bases in the middle. Germline CDR1 and CDR2: GTSNPN and SVGIG (reference sequence). The CDR3 runs 13 residues. As DNA, the CDR3 is TGTGCCTGGAGCTGGGGGGTCGATGAAAAACTGTTTTTT. This codes for CAWSWGVDEKLFF.

The V gene is TRBV4-1, the J gene TRBJ2-7, with 9 bases aligning to TRBD2. The V gene's germline CDR1 is MGHRA and CDR2 YSYEKL. V lost 0 bases, J lost 6 bases, and 18 bases stayed unmatched. The CDR3 covers 19 residues. For the CDR3, the DNA is TGCGCCAGCAGCCAAGATGGTGTCGTTGGGACTAGCAAAAGGGGCGAGCAGTACTTC. It specifies CASSQDGVVGTSKRGEQYF.